Presented here are 8 T cell receptor beta chains from one specimen sequenced in a study of identical twins. TCRdb itself ran the 5' RACE reads through MiXCR, one entry per CDR3 protein. The sample gives 750,000 to 950,000 distinct CDR3 sequences, roughly an eighth of which show up once; 1.5% to 2% is in the top ten. These sequences were also reported in another study, on yellow fever vaccine responses in identical twins.

The sample taken for sequencing was PBMCs. The receptors were sampled from a woman under 30 in good health.

This clonotype was found many times. The chain carries TRBV28 and TRBJ1-5, with D maybe TRBD1 (6 bases). Trimming left V 9 bases short and J 3 bases short, with 9 bases between. This CDR3 is built from 12 residues. CDR1 and CDR2 from the germline V gene are MDHEN and SYDVKM. In DNA form, the CDR3 reads TGTGCCAGTAGGACAGCCAATCAGCCCCAGCATTTT. It yields the protein CASRTANQPQHF.

The chain joins TRBV20-1 to TRBJ2-1, with 11 positions matching TRBD2. Trimming cost V 2 bases and J 9 bases; bases outside gene matches: 6. This CDR3 has 14 residues. The germline V gene encodes CDR1 DFQATT and CDR2 SNEGSKA (reference sequence). The CDR3 here is CSARLAGGPGEQFF. The CDR3 bases are TGCAGTGCTAGATTAGCGGGGGGGCCTGGTGAGCAGTTCTTC.

This clonotype was observed a handful of times. The chain employs TRBV9 and TRBJ1-1; D may be TRBD1 (5 bases). The CDR3 sequence is 11 residues long. V dropped 0 bases and J dropped 9 bases, with 6 bases sitting between them. Germline V gene sequence: CDR1 SGDLS, CDR2 YYNGEE. CDR3 sequence reads: CASSVVDKAFF. DNA of the CDR3: TGTGCCAGCAGCGTAGTGGACAAAGCTTTCTTT.

The table lists this clonotype with a few counts. The chain joins TRBV12-3 or TRBV12-4 to TRBJ2-5; perhaps TRBD2 as D (5 bases). This CDR3 is 13 amino acids long. Trimming removed 5 bases from V and 5 bases from J, with 12 bases in between. In DNA form, the CDR3 reads TGTGCCAGCAGTCCGGACTCGCGGGAGACCCAGTACTTC. It encodes CASSPDSRETQYF.

This clonotype was counted between two and nine times. This sequence joins TRBV20-1 and TRBJ1-2; D not certain. Trimming stripped 5 bases from V and 7 bases from J, with 17 bases between. The CDR3 sequence is 13 residues long. Germline V gene sequence: CDR1 DFQATT, CDR2 SNEGSKA (reference sequence). The CDR3 nucleotides are TGCAGTGCTGCGGCGGGTATGGCTATTGGCTACACCTTC. It encodes CSAAAGMAIGYTF.

The genes are TRBV2 and TRBJ2-3, with 10 bases aligning to TRBD1. The CDR3 is 16 residues long. From germline, CDR1 is SNHLY and CDR2 FYNNEI. J was trimmed by 3 bases and V by 4 bases; bases with no gene match: 7. This CDR3 reads CASSGRDRGRTDTQYF. For the CDR3, the DNA is TGTGCCAGCAGTGGCCGGGACAGGGGAAGGACAGATACGCAGTATTTT.

In regard to this clonotype: A single base separates this from a much larger clone, so it may be a read error. The gene calls are TRBV29-1 and TRBJ2-1; possible D gene TRBD2, 5 bases. The CDR3 loop spans 14 amino acids. Germline lookup yields CDR1 SQVTM and CDR2 ANQGSEA. The V and J ends lost 7 bases and 8 bases respectively, with 21 bases between them. The CDR3 nucleotides read TGCAGCGCCGAGGGCGGAGGTTCGATCTATGAGCAGTTCTTC. Amino acid sequence: CSAEGGGSIYEQFF.

V and J are TRBV4-1 and TRBJ1-4; maybe TRBD1 (5 bases). CDR3 length: 15 residues. V was trimmed by 6 bases and J by 4 bases, leaving 15 bases between them. CDR1 MGHRA and CDR2 YSYEKL come from the germline V gene. CDR3 in amino acids: CASSAPGRINEKLFF. The CDR3 DNA is TGCGCCAGCAGTGCTCCGGGACGGATTAATGAAAAACTGTTTTTT.